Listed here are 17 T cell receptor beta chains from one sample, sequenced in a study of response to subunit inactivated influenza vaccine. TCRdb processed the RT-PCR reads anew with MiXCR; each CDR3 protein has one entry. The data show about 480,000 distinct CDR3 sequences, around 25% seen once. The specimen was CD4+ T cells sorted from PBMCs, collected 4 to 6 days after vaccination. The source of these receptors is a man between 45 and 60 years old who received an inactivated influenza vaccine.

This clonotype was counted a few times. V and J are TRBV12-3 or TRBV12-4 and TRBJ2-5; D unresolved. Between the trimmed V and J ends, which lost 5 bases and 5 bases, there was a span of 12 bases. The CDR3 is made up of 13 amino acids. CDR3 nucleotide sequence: TGTGCCAGCAGTCTGGCGGAGAGGGAGACCCAGTACTTC. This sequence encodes CASSLAERETQYF.

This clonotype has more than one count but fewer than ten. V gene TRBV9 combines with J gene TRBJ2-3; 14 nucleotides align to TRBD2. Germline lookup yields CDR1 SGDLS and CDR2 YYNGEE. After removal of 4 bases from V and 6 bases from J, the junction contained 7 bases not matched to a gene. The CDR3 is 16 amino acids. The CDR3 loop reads CASSPRTSGRLDTQYF. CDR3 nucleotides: TGTGCCAGCAGCCCCCGGACTAGCGGGAGGTTGGATACGCAGTATTTT.

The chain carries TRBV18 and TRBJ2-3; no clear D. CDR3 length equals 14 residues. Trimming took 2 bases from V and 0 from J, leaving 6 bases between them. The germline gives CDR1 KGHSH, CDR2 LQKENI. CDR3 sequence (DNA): TGTGCCAGCTCACCAATCGCAAGCACAGATACGCAGTATTTT. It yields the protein CASSPIASTDTQYF.

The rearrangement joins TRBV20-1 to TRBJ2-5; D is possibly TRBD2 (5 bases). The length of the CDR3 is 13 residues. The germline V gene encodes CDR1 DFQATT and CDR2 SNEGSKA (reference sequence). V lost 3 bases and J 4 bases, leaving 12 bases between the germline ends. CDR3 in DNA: TGCAGTGCTAGCCCCGGACTCAGAGAGACCCAGTACTTC. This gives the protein CSASPGLRETQYF.

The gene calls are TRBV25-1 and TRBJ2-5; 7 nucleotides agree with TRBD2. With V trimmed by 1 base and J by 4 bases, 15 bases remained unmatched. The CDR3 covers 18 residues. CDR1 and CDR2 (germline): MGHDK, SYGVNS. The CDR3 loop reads CASSEWVGGEAPPETQYF. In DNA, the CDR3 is TGTGCCAGCAGTGAATGGGTTGGGGGGGAGGCACCCCCAGAGACCCAGTACTTC.

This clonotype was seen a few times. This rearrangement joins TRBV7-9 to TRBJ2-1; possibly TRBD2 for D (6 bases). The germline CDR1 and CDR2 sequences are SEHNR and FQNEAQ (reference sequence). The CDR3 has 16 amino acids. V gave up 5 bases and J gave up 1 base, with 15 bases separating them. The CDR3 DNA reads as TGTGCCAGCAGCCCCTATACCGGGACTTCCTACAATGAGCAGTTCTTC. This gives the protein CASSPYTGTSYNEQFF.

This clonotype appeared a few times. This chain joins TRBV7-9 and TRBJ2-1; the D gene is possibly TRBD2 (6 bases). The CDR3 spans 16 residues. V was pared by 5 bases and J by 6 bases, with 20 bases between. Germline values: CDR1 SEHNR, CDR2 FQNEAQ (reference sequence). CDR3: CASSRAGTEVSNEQFF. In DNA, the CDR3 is TGTGCCAGCAGCCGTGCGGGAACGGAGGTCAGCAATGAGCAGTTCTTC.

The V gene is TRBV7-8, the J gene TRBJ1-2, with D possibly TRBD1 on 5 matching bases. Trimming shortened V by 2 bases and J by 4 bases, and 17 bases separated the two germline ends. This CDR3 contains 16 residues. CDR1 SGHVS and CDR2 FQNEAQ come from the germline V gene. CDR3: CASSLQGGALSYGYTF. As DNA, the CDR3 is TGTGCCAGCAGCTTACAAGGCGGGGCCCTATCCTATGGCTACACCTTC.

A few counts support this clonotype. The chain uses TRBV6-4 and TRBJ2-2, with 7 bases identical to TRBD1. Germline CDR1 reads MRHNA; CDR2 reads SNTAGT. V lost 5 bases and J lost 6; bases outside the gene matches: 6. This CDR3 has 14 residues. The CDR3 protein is CASSPRQGPGELFF. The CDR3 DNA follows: TGTGCCAGCAGTCCTCGACAGGGACCCGGGGAGCTGTTTTTT.

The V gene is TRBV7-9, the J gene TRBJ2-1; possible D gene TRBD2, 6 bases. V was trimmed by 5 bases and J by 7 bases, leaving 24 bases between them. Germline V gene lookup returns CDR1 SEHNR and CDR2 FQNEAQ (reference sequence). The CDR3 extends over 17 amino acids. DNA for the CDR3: TGTGCCAGCAGCCCCCCAGGCGGGAAGGTTGAATTGAATGAGCAGTTCTTC. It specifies CASSPPGGKVELNEQFF.

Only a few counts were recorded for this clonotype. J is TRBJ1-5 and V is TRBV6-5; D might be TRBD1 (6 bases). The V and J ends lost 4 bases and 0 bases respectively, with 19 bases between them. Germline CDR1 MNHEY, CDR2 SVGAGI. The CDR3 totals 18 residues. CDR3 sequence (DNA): TGTGCCAGCAGTTCCACACGGGGGGCCCTTAATAGCAATCAGCCCCAGCATTTT. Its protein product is CASSSTRGALNSNQPQHF.

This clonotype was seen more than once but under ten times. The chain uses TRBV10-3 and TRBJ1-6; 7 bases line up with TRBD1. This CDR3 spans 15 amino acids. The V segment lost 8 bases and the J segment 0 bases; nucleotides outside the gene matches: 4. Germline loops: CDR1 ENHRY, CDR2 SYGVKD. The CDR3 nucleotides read TGTGCCATCGGGCAGGGGGACTCCTATAATTCACCCCTCCACTTT. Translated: CAIGQGDSYNSPLHF.

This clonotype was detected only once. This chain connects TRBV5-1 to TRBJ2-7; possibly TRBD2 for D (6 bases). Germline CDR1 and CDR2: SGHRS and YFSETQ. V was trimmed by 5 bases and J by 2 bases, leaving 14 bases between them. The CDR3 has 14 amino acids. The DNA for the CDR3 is TGCGCCAGCAGGCAGATACCGGGAGCCTACGAGCAGTACTTC. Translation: CASRQIPGAYEQYF.

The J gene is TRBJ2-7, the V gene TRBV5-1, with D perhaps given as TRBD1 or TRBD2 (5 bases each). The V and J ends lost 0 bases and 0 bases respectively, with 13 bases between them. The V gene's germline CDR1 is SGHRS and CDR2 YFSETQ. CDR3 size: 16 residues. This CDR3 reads CASSLVAGTGSYEQYF. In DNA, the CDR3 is TGCGCCAGCAGCTTGGTCGCCGGGACGGGCTCCTACGAGCAGTACTTC.

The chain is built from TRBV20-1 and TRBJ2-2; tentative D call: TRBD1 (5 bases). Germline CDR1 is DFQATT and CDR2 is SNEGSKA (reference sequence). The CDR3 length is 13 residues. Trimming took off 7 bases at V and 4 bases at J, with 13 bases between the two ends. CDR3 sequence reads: CSGRRQGTGELFF. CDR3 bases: TGCAGTGGCAGGCGGCAGGGCACCGGGGAGCTGTTTTTT.

CDR3: CASSLVASFPPDTQYF. Written as DNA, the CDR3 is TGTGCCAGCAGCTTGGTGGCTAGCTTTCCCCCAGATACGCAGTATTTT. V and J are TRBV7-9 and TRBJ2-3; possibly TRBD2 for D (5 bases). V lost 3 bases and J lost 4, with 17 bases in between. Germline V gene data show CDR1 as SEHNR and CDR2 as FQNEAQ (reference sequence). The CDR3 has 16 residues. Full variable domain (outside the CDR3, taken from reference TRBV7-9 and TRBJ2-3): DTGVSQNPRHKITKRGQNVTFRCDPISEHNRLYWYRQTLGQGPEFLTYFQNEAQLEKSRLLSDRFSAERPKGSFSTLEIQRTEQGDSAMYLCASSLVASFPPDTQYFGPGTRLTVL.

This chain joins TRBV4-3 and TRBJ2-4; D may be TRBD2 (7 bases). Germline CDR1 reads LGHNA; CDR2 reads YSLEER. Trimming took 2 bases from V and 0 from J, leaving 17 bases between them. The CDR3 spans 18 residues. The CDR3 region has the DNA TGCGCCAGCAGCCAAACCCTGGGGGGGGGCCCAGCCAAAAACATTCAGTACTTC. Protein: CASSQTLGGGPAKNIQYF.